This T cell receptor (beta chain) was sequenced during a study of cytomegalovirus exposure and HLA in healthy donors. The CDR3 is 12 amino acids. Deletions cut 7 bases from V and 11 bases from J, with 15 bases between. Germline V gene data show CDR1 as MDHEN and CDR2 as SYDVKM. Sequenced by immunoSEQ multiplex PCR; TCRdb stores in-frame clones only, minus some. The table shows about 130,000 clones, with about 88% occurring only once. The source material was PBMCs. The chain employs TRBV28 and TRBJ1-5, with D tentatively TRBD1 (6 bases). This clonotype originated in a woman between 18 and 30 years old in good health and CMV-seropositive. The CDR3 nucleotides are TGTGCCAGCATTACAGGGTCCTCCGCCCAGCATTTT. Translated: CASITGSSAQHF.